This T cell receptor (beta chain) was retrieved from a study of shared clonotypes between healthy human individuals. Generated by immunoSEQ multiplex PCR, the TCRdb table keeps only in-frame clones and is missing some. This sample has 560,000 or so clones, with approximately 96% found just once. The V gene lost 0 bases and the J gene lost 2 bases, with 14 bases spanning the gap. The CDR3 contains 16 residues. CDR1 and CDR2 (germline): ENHRY, SYGVKD. Naive CD8 cells lacked CD45RO and underwent positive selection for CCR7, leaving out terminally differentiated effector memory CD45RA+ cells. This rearrangement joins TRBV10-3 to TRBJ2-7; D gene ambiguous. Sequenced material: naive CD8+ T cells sorted from blood. This clonotype originated in a woman in her twenties or thirties in good health. The CDR3 loop is CAISESVTVGTYEQYF. The CDR3 DNA is TGTGCCATCAGTGAGTCAGTAACAGTGGGAACCTACGAGCAGTACTTC.